These 26 T cell receptor beta chains were all obtained from the same sample, sequenced in a study of blood T cell repertoires in COVID-19. Clones were sequenced by immunoSEQ multiplex PCR, and TCRdb holds only the in-frame ones, with some missing. The sample lists about 110,000 clones, 70% to 90% occurring once. The sample comprised peripheral blood. The source of these receptors is a middle-aged man with active or convalescent COVID-19.

This chain joins TRBV3-1 (or the pseudogene TRBV3-2) and TRBJ1-2; 10 positions agree with TRBD1. The trim removed 2 bases at V and 8 bases at J, leaving 8 bases unmatched. The CDR3 runs 15 residues. The germline V gene has CDR1 LGHDT and CDR2 YNNKEL (reference sequence). The CDR3: CASSQSGTGERGYTF. The CDR3 DNA follows: TGTGCCAGCAGCCAATCCGGGACAGGGGAAAGAGGCTACACCTTC.

This chain joins TRBV5-1 and TRBJ2-3, with TRBD1 matching 7 bases. From germline, CDR1 is SGHRS and CDR2 YFSETQ. After removal of 7 bases from V and 2 bases from J, the junction contained 4 bases not matched to a gene. There are 13 residues in the CDR3. CDR3 DNA: TGCGCCAGCTACAGGGGAAACACAGATACGCAGTATTTT. Encoded protein: CASYRGNTDTQYF.

This clone was picked up one time. This rearrangement joins TRBV5-1 to TRBJ1-6; D is unresolved. Trimming removed 4 bases from V and 7 bases from J, with 9 bases in between. The CDR3 loop spans 13 amino acids. From germline, CDR1 is SGHRS and CDR2 YFSETQ. The DNA of the CDR3 is TGCGCCAGCAGCCAACAACAGAATTCACCCCTCCACTTT. Translation gives CASSQQQNSPLHF.

The genes are TRBV7-9 and TRBJ1-3, with TRBD1 matching 8 bases. The CDR3 has 15 amino acids. Per the germline V gene, CDR1 is SEHNR and CDR2 is FQNEAQ (reference sequence). With V trimmed by 5 bases and J by 0 bases, 3 bases remained unmatched. The CDR3 DNA reads TGTGCCAGCAGCACGACAGGGGCCTCTGGAAACACCATATATTTT. This encodes CASSTTGASGNTIYF.

V is TRBV7-9 and J is TRBJ1-2; TRBD1 might be the D (6 bases). The germline V and J ends were trimmed by 3 bases and 6 bases, with 14 bases remaining between them. CDR3 size: 14 residues. Germline V gives CDR1 SEHNR, CDR2 FQNEAQ (reference sequence). CDR3 protein: CASSFESGVDGYTF. CDR3 DNA sequence: TGTGCCAGCAGCTTCGAATCAGGGGTTGATGGCTACACCTTC.

The V gene is TRBV11-3, the J gene TRBJ2-2; TRBD2 matches at 8 bases. Germline V gene data show CDR1 as SGHNT and CDR2 as YENEEA. V dropped 5 bases and J dropped 6; count of bases not matched to a gene: 14. The CDR3 is made up of 17 amino acids. In DNA, the CDR3 is TGTGCCAGCAGCAAGACCAGGGCCAGCGGGAGCCCCGGGGAGCTGTTTTTT. Translated: CASSKTRASGSPGELFF.

V and J are TRBV7-6 and TRBJ2-3, with 7 bases identical to TRBD2. V lost 2 bases to trimming and J lost 1 base; unmatched junction nucleotides: 9. This CDR3 contains 17 residues. Germline lookup yields CDR1 SGHVS and CDR2 FNYEAQ. The CDR3 region is CASSLSQMGGGTDTQYF. CDR3 coding DNA: TGTGCCAGCAGCTTATCCCAAATGGGGGGGGGCACAGATACGCAGTATTTT.

There are a few counts of this clone. The chain combines TRBV19 with TRBJ1-5; 7 bases map to TRBD1. The CDR3 runs to 14 residues. J lost 5 bases, V lost 3 bases, and 4 bases had no gene match. Germline CDR1 reads LNHDA; CDR2 reads SQIVND (reference sequence). This chain's CDR3 is CASSMDRLDQPQHF. CDR3 DNA: TGTGCCAGTAGTATGGACAGGCTTGATCAGCCCCAGCATTTT.

The rearrangement uses TRBV12-3 or TRBV12-4 and TRBJ1-5, with D uncertain. The CDR3 totals 13 residues. V was shortened by 2 bases and J by 4 bases, with 6 bases between the two germline ends. The CDR3 DNA follows: TGTGCCAGCAGTTTACGGACTAATCAGCCCCAGCATTTT. Amino acids: CASSLRTNQPQHF.

The chain carries TRBV5-5 and TRBJ1-1; D might be TRBD1 (6 bases). V shed 1 base and J shed 4 bases, with 20 bases lying between them. The germline V gene encodes CDR1 SGHKS and CDR2 YYEKEE (reference sequence). The CDR3 contains 17 residues. CDR3 protein: CASSLFLGQGLGTEAFF. The CDR3 region has the DNA TGTGCCAGCAGCTTGTTTCTGGGTCAGGGGTTAGGCACTGAAGCTTTCTTT.

The chain links TRBV6-6 to TRBJ1-6, with D perhaps TRBD1 (6 bases). CDR3 length: 13 residues. Between the trimmed V and J ends, which lost 2 bases and 15 bases, there was a span of 14 bases. Per germline, CDR1 MNHNY and CDR2 SVGAGI (reference sequence). As DNA, the CDR3 is TGTGCCAGCAGTTACGGCCAACAGGGTTTCCTCCACTTT. Amino acid sequence: CASSYGQQGFLHF.

The CDR3 coding sequence is TGTGCCAGCAGTAGAGCGGGAGCAGAGACCCAGTACTTC. Protein sequence: CASSRAGAETQYF. The rearrangement joins TRBV7-9 to TRBJ2-5; 8 positions match TRBD2. This CDR3 spans 13 amino acids. The V and J ends lost 6 bases and 4 bases, in that order; junction bases with no gene match: 4. Per the germline V gene, CDR1 is SEHNR and CDR2 is FQNEAQ (reference sequence). The whole variable domain, filled in from reference TRBV7-9 and TRBJ2-5, reads DTGVSQNPRHKITKRGQNVTFRCDPISEHNRLYWYRQTLGQGPEFLTYFQNEAQLEKSRLLSDRFSAERPKGSFSTLEIQRTEQGDSAMYLCASSRAGAETQYFGPGTRLLVL.

This clone has just one count. CDR3 loop: CASSLPAGYGYTF. The CDR3 nucleotides are TGTGCCAGCAGCTTACCGGCGGGGTATGGCTACACCTTC. This sequence joins TRBV7-2 and TRBJ1-2; D gene uncertain. The CDR3 has 13 residues. V was shortened by 2 bases and J by 5 bases, with 9 bases between the two germline ends. The V gene's germline CDR1 is SGHTA and CDR2 FQGNSA.

Only a few counts were recorded for this clone. V and J are TRBV6-2 or TRBV6-3 and TRBJ2-7; 12 bases agree with TRBD2. With V trimmed by 5 bases and J by 2 bases, 10 bases remained unmatched. This CDR3 is built from 17 residues. Germline lookup yields CDR1 MNHEY and CDR2 SVGEGT. DNA of the CDR3: TGTGCCAGCAGTAAACACAGGACTAGCGGGACGACCTACGAGCAGTACTTC. Translating gives CASSKHRTSGTTYEQYF.

This chain joins TRBV5-5 and TRBJ1-1; TRBD1 is a possible D gene (5 bases). The germline CDR1 and CDR2 sequences are SGHKS and YYEKEE (reference sequence). CDR3 size: 14 residues. The germline V and J ends were trimmed by 4 bases and 1 base, with 11 bases remaining between them. This CDR3 is CASSLRTGNTEAFF. The CDR3 region has the DNA TGTGCCAGCAGCCTGAGAACAGGGAACACTGAAGCTTTCTTT.

The chain couples TRBV6-5 to TRBJ1-1, with TRBD1 matching over 8 bases. The CDR3 runs to 13 residues. CDR1 MNHEY and CDR2 SVGAGI come from the germline V gene. Trimming cost V 6 bases and J 5 bases; bases outside gene matches: 5. In nucleotides, the CDR3 is TGTGCCAGCAGGTCAGGGGGCTCTACTGAAGCTTTCTTT. It is translated as CASRSGGSTEAFF.

The V gene is TRBV13, the J gene TRBJ2-7, with 12 bases fitting TRBD2. V shed 3 bases and J 6 bases; nucleotides not matched to a gene: 12. This CDR3 contains 17 residues. Germline CDR1 and CDR2: PRHDT and FYEKMQ (reference sequence). CDR3 DNA: TGTGCCAGCAGCTTGCGACTAGCGGGAGATAGATACGGCGAGCAGTACTTC. It specifies CASSLRLAGDRYGEQYF.

This sequence joins TRBV19 and TRBJ2-3; a possible D gene is TRBD2 (5 bases). This CDR3 has 19 residues. The V end was cut by 2 bases, the J end by 0 bases, with 21 bases between. Per germline, CDR1 LNHDA and CDR2 SQIVND (reference sequence). The CDR3 coding sequence is TGTGCCAGTAGTATAAGGTTCGCTGGCGGGCGCACTAGCACAGATACGCAGTATTTT. It translates to CASSIRFAGGRTSTDTQYF.

The chain links TRBV7-9 to TRBJ2-2, with 7 bases aligning to TRBD1. This CDR3 region has 17 residues. The germline V gene has CDR1 SEHNR and CDR2 FQNEAQ (reference sequence). Trimming cost V 5 bases and J 6 bases; bases outside gene matches: 15. The CDR3 coding sequence is TGTGCCAGCAGCGCACGAAACCCCGGGACAGCGGCCGGGGAGCTGTTTTTT. It yields the protein CASSARNPGTAAGELFF.

The chain couples TRBV30 to TRBJ2-3, with D perhaps matching TRBD1 (6 bases). V was pared by 1 base and J by 1 base, with 12 bases between. This CDR3 has 15 residues. Germline CDR1 is GTSNPN and CDR2 is SVGIG (reference sequence). CDR3: CAWSGPRTGTDTQYF. The CDR3 coding sequence is TGTGCCTGGAGTGGGCCCAGGACAGGCACAGATACGCAGTATTTT. Drawing the rest from reference TRBV30 and TRBJ2-3, the complete variable domain is SQTIHQWPATLVQPVGSPLSLECTVEGTSNPNLYWYRQAAGRGLQLLFYSVGIGQISSEVPQNLSASRPQDRQFILSSKKLLLSDSGFYLCAWSGPRTGTDTQYFGPGTRLTVL.

The chain couples TRBV10-2 to TRBJ1-5; TRBD1 matches at 8 bases. Looked up from germline, CDR1 is WSHSY and CDR2 is SAAADI. The CDR3 contains 13 residues. J gave up 5 bases and V 10 bases, and 7 bases lay outside the gene matches. CDR3: CATRDRWDQPQHF. CDR3 DNA sequence: TGCGCCACCCGGGACAGGTGGGATCAGCCCCAGCATTTT.

The V and J genes are TRBV7-2 and TRBJ2-3; D remains unclear. This CDR3 region has 12 residues. Trimming took 5 bases from V and 2 from J, leaving 5 bases between them. Germline CDR1 and CDR2: SGHTA and FQGNSA. The CDR3 spells CASSPNTDTQYF. Here the CDR3 DNA reads TGTGCCAGCAGCCCCAACACAGATACGCAGTATTTT.

This chain joins TRBV11-2 and TRBJ1-2; D call uncertain. The germline V and J ends were trimmed by 1 base and 5 bases, with 11 bases remaining between them. The CDR3 has 14 residues. The germline CDR1 and CDR2 sequences are SGHAT and FQNNGV. CDR3 coding DNA: TGTGCCAGCAGCTTAGTTGCAGCGCGTTATGGCTACACCTTC. This sequence encodes CASSLVAARYGYTF.

This chain links TRBV2 with TRBJ2-5, with D hard to call. V lost 4 bases and J lost 5, with 8 bases in between. This CDR3 contains 12 residues. The germline gives CDR1 SNHLY, CDR2 FYNNEI. The CDR3 DNA reads TGTGCCAGCAGTGCGCTGGCCGAGACCCAGTACTTC. Translated, it gives CASSALAETQYF.

In its sample, this clone was seen once. The V and J genes are TRBV5-4 and TRBJ1-2; 8 bases agree with TRBD1. Trimming took 0 bases from V and 7 from J; bases not matched to a gene: 11. Germline assignment: CDR1 SGHNT and CDR2 YYREEE (reference sequence). This CDR3 has 16 residues. The CDR3 nucleotides read TGTGCCAGCAGCTTGGGAAGGGACAGGAGCGCTACTGGCTACACCTTC. This gives the protein CASSLGRDRSATGYTF. Full variable domain (missing parts from reference TRBV5-4 and TRBJ1-2): ETGVTQSPTHLIKTRGQQVTLRCSSQSGHNTVSWYQQALGQGPQFIFQYYREEENGRGNFPPRFSGLQFPNYSSELNVNALELDDSALYLCASSLGRDRSATGYTFGSGTRLTVV.

This clone was seen a few times. This rearrangement joins TRBV28 to TRBJ1-4; D possibly corresponds to TRBD1 (6 bases). The CDR3 extends over 18 amino acids. Germline loops: CDR1 MDHEN, CDR2 SYDVKM. The V end lost 2 bases, the J end lost 3 bases, and 19 bases lay between the germline ends. The DNA for the CDR3 is TGTGCCAGCAGTTTACACCTCGGACAGAGCAGAGCTAATGAAAAACTGTTTTTT. It is translated as CASSLHLGQSRANEKLFF. Looking up the rest from reference TRBV28 and TRBJ1-4 gives the full variable domain: DVKVTQSSRYLVKRTGEKVFLECVQDMDHENMFWYRQDPGLGLRLIYFSYDVKMKEKGDIPEGYSVSREKKERFSLILESASTNQTSMYLCASSLHLGQSRANEKLFFGSGTQLSVL.